This T cell receptor beta chain was sequenced for a study of T-cell reconstitution after alpha-beta-depleted transplantation in children. This clonotype was seen many times. Antigen unknown. V was trimmed by 0 bases and J by 1 base, leaving 15 bases between them. The CDR3 runs to 17 residues. Germline assignment: CDR1 LNHNV and CDR2 YYDKDF (reference sequence). During its preparation, the TCRbeta library received unique molecular identifiers. TCRdb ran MiXCR on the PCR reads and lists one entry per CDR3 protein. The sample lists about 200,000 distinct CDR3 sequences; about 7% were seen once. Findings of the study overall: After one year, T-cell counts and TCRbeta diversity mostly came from new T cells. After transplant, high TCRbeta diversity at day 60 in some patients arose from surviving recipient T cells and thymic progenitors. Where alpha-beta T cells came from about two months after transplant was reportedly several hundred expanded graft clones.

The chain joins TRBV15 to TRBJ1-1; D not resolved. Sample: PBMCs, taken before TCRalphabeta/CD19-depleted stem cell transplant. The TCR comes from a boy aged 2 to 10 with acute lymphoblastic leukemia, due to receive a stem cell transplant. In nucleotides, the CDR3 is TGTGCCACCAGCAGAGATCGGGAGGAGGGTGGGAACACTGAAGCTTTCTTT. Its translation is CATSRDREEGGNTEAFF.